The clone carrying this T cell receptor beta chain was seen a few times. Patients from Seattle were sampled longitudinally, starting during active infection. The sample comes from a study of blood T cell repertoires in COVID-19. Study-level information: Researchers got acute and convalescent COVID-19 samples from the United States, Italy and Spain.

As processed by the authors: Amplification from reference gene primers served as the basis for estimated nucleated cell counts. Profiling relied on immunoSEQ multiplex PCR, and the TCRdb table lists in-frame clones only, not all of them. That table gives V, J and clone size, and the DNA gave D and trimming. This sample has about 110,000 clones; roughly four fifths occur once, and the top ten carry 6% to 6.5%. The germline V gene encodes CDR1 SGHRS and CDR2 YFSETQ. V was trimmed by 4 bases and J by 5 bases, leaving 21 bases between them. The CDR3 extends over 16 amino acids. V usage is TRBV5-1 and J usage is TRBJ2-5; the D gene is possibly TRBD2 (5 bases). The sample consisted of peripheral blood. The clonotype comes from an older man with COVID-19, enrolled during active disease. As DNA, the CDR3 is TGCGCCAGCAGCCAAAACTTCCGGGCGCCGGGGGAGACCCAGTACTTC. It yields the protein CASSQNFRAPGETQYF.